This entry lists 8 T cell receptor beta chains sequenced from one sample in a study of T cell responses to AZD1222 COVID-19 vaccine. TCRdb keeps only in-frame clones here, not all; method: immunoSEQ multiplex PCR. The table records 100,000 to 150,000 clones, over 80% of them present only once. Source: peripheral blood, taken 28 days after the second AZD1222 dose. These receptors all come from an adult who received the AZD1222 COVID-19 vaccine.

This clone was observed a single time. This chain uses TRBV6-1 with TRBJ1-4; 12 bases are a match to TRBD1. The V and J ends lost 4 bases and 10 bases, in that order; junction bases with no gene match: 10. The germline gives CDR1 MNHNS, CDR2 SASEGT. This CDR3 contains 16 residues. The CDR3 loop reads CASSGPGQGAIGKLFF. CDR3 sequence (DNA): TGTGCCAGCAGTGGACCGGGACAGGGGGCCATCGGAAAACTGTTTTTT.

J is TRBJ2-3 and V is TRBV2; 9 nucleotides align to TRBD2. Trimming took 10 bases from V and 6 from J; bases not matched to a gene: 11. Germline-derived CDR1 and CDR2 are SNHLY and FYNNEI. This CDR3 is built from 14 residues. The DNA of the CDR3 is TGTGCCATGACTGTTGGCGGGGGGGAGGATACGCAGTATTTT. Protein: CAMTVGGGEDTQYF.

Written as DNA, the CDR3 is TGTGCCAGCAGTTTAGACTACCGCACAGATACGCAGTATTTT. Protein product: CASSLDYRTDTQYF. The chain combines TRBV25-1 with TRBJ2-3; possibly TRBD2 for D (5 bases). Germline V gene lookup returns CDR1 MGHDK and CDR2 SYGVNS. V was cut by 5 bases and J by 1 base, with 10 bases left in between. The CDR3 length is 14 residues.

V gene TRBV14 combines with J gene TRBJ1-1; a possible D gene is TRBD1 (6 bases). Germline V CDR1 and CDR2: SGHDN, FVKESK. This CDR3 spans 15 amino acids. The V gene lost 5 bases and the J gene lost 4 bases, with 17 bases spanning the gap. The CDR3 DNA follows: TGTGCCAGCAGCAGAAAGGCAGGGGTGGTCACTGAAGCTTTCTTT. This sequence encodes CASSRKAGVVTEAFF.

The chain uses TRBV5-6 and TRBJ2-7; no firm D call. CDR1 is SGHDT and CDR2 is YYEEEE in the germline V gene. V lost 0 bases to trimming and J lost 0 bases, with 7 bases between them. This CDR3 is built from 14 residues. Here the CDR3 reads CASSLGGVSYEQYF. CDR3 in DNA: TGTGCCAGCAGCTTGGGCGGAGTCTCCTACGAGCAGTACTTC.

This clone has a single count. The chain carries TRBV15 and TRBJ1-6; D unclear. V was cut by 1 base and J by 6 bases, with 7 bases left in between. Germline CDR1 and CDR2: LNHNV and YYDKDF (reference sequence). This CDR3 has 14 amino acids. The CDR3 coding sequence is TGTGCCACCAGCAGAGTGCCAGTTAATTCACCCCTCCACTTT. This gives the protein CATSRVPVNSPLHF.

This clone appeared a single time. The chain is built from TRBV9 and TRBJ1-1; TRBD1 is a possible D gene (5 bases). The V and J ends lost 4 bases and 3 bases respectively, with 10 bases between them. This CDR3 has 13 residues. The V gene's germline CDR1 is SGDLS and CDR2 YYNGEE. The CDR3, as DNA: TGTGCCAGCAGCACGAACAGGCACACTGAAGCTTTCTTT. Amino acid sequence: CASSTNRHTEAFF.

V is TRBV11-3 and J is TRBJ2-1; D remains unclear. The V gene lost 1 base and the J gene lost 5 bases, with 6 bases spanning the gap. CDR1 and CDR2 (germline): SGHNT, YENEEA. There are 13 residues in the CDR3. Written as DNA, the CDR3 is TGTGCCAGCAGCTTAGGCCCAAACAATGAGCAGTTCTTC. Translated: CASSLGPNNEQFF.